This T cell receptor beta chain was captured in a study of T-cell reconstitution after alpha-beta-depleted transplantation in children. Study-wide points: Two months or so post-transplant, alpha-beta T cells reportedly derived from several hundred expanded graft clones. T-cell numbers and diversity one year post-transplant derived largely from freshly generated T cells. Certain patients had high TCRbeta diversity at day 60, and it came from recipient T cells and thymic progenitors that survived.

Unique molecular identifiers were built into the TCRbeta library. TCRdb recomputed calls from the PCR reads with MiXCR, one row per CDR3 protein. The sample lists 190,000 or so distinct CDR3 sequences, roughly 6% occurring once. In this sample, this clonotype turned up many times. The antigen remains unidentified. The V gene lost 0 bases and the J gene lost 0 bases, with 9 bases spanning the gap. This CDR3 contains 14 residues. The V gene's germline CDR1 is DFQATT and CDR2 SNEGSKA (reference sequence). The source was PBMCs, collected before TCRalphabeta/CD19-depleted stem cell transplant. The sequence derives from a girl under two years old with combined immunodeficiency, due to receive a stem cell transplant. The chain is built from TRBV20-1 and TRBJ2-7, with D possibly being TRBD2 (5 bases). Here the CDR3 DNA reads TGCAGTGCTAGAGATGAGGGCCACTCCTACGAGCAGTACTTC. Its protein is CSARDEGHSYEQYF.